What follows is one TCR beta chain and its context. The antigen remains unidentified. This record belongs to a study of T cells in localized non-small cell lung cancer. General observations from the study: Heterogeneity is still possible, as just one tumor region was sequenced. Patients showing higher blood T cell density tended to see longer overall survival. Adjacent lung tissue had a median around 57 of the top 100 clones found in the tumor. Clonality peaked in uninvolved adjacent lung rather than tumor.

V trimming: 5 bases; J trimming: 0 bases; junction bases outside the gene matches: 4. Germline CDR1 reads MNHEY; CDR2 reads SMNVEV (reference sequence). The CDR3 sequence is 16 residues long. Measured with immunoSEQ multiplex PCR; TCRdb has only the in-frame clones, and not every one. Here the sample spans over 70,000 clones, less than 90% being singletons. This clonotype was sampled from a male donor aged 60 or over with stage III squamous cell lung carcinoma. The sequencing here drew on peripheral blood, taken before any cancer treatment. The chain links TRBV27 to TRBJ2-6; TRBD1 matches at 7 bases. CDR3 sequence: CASSVWTGSGANVLTF. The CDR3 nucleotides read TGTGCCAGCAGTGTCTGGACAGGCTCTGGGGCCAACGTCCTGACTTTC. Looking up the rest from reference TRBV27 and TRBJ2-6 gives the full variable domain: EAQVTQNPRYLITVTGKKLTVTCSQNMNHEYMSWYRQDPGLGLRQIYYSMNVEVTDKGDVPEGYKVSRKEKRNFPLILESPSPNQTSLYFCASSVWTGSGANVLTFGAGSRLTVL.